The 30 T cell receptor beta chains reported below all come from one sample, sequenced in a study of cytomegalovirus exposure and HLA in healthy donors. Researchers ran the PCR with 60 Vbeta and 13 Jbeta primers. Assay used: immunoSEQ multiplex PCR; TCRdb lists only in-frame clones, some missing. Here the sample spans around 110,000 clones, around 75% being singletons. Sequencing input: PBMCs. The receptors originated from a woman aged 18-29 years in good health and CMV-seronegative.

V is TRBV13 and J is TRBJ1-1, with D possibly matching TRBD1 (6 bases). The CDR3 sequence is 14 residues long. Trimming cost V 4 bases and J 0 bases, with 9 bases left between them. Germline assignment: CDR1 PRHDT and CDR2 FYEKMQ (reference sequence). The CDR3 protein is CASSWTAMNTEAFF. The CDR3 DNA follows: TGTGCCAGCAGCTGGACAGCAATGAACACTGAAGCTTTCTTT.

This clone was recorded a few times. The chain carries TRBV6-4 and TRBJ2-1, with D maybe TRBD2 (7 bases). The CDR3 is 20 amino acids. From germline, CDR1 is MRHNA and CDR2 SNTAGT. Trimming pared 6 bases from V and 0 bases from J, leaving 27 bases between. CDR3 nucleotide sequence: TGTGCCAGCAGCACCCATGGCGGCGGGGGCTCAATAAGCTCCTACAATGAGCAGTTCTTC. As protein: CASSTHGGGGSISSYNEQFF.

CDR3 sequence reads: CSVAGGGNQPQHF. The CDR3 DNA is TGCAGCGTAGCAGGGGGTGGCAATCAGCCCCAGCATTTT. The rearrangement joins TRBV29-1 to TRBJ1-5; 7 bases align to TRBD1. Germline V gene data show CDR1 as SQVTM and CDR2 as ANQGSEA. V lost 6 bases to trimming and J lost 2 bases; unmatched junction nucleotides: 4. The CDR3 loop spans 13 amino acids.

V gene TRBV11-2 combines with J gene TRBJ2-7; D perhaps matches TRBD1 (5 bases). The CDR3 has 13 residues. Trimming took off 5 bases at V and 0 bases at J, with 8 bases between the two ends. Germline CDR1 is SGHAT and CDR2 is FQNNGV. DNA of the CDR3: TGTGCCAGCAGCCCGACAGTCTCCTACGAGCAGTACTTC. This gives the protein CASSPTVSYEQYF.

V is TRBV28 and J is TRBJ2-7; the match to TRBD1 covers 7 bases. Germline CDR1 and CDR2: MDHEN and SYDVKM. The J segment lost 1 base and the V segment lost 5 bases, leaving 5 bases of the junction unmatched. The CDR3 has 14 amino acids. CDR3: CASSTPGQSYEQYF. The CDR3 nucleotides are TGTGCCAGCAGTACTCCGGGACAGTCCTACGAGCAGTACTTC.

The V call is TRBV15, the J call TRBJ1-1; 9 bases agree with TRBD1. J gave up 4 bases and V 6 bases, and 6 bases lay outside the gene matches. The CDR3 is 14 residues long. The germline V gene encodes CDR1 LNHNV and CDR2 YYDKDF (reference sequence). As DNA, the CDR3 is TGTGCCACCAGGGGGGACAGGGTAGGCACTGAAGCTTTCTTT. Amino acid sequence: CATRGDRVGTEAFF. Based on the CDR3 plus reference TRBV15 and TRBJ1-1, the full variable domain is DAMVIQNPRYQVTQFGKPVTLSCSQTLNHNVMYWYQQKSSQAPKLLFHYYDKDFNNEADTPDNFQSRRPNTSFCFLDIRSPGLGDTAMYLCATRGDRVGTEAFFGQGTRLTVV.

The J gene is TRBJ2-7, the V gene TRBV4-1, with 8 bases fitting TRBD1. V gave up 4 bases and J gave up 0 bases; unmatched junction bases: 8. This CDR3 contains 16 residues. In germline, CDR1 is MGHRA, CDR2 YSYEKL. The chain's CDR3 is CASSPGRDRYSYEQYF. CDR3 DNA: TGCGCCAGCAGCCCAGGCCGGGACAGGTACTCCTACGAGCAGTACTTC.

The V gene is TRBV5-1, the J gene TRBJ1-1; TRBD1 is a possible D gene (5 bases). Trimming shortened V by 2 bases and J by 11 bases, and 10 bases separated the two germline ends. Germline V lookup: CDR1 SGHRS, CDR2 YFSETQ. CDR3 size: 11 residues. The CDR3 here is CASSFAGMAFF. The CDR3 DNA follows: TGCGCCAGCAGCTTCGCAGGGATGGCTTTCTTT.

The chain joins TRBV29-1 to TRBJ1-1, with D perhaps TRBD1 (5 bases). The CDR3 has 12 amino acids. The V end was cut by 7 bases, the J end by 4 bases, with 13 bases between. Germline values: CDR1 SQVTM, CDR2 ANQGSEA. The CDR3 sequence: CSATDRSTEAFF. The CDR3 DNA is TGCAGCGCTACCGACAGAAGCACTGAAGCTTTCTTT.

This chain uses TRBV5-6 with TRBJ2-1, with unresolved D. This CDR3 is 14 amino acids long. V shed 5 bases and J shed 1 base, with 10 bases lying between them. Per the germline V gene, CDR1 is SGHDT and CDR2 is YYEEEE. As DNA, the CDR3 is TGTGCCAGCAGTTATGTTACATCCTACAATGAGCAGTTCTTC. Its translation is CASSYVTSYNEQFF.

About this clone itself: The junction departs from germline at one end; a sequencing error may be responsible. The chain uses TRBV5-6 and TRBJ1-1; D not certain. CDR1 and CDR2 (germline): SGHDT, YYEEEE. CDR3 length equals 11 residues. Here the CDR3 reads CASSLNSEAFF. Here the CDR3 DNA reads TGTGCCAGCAGCCTCAACAGTGAAGCTTTCTTT.

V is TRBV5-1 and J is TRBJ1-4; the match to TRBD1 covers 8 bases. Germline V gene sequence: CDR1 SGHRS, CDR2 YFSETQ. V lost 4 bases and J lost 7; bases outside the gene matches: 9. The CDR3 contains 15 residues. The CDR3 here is CASSPTGGRGEKLFF. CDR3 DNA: TGCGCCAGCAGCCCCACAGGGGGAAGAGGTGAAAAACTGTTTTTT. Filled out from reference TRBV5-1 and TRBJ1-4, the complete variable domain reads KAGVTQTPRYLIKTRGQQVTLSCSPISGHRSVSWYQQTPGQGLQFLFEYFSETQRNKGNFPGRFSGRQFSNSRSEMNVSTLELGDSALYLCASSPTGGRGEKLFFGSGTQLSVL.

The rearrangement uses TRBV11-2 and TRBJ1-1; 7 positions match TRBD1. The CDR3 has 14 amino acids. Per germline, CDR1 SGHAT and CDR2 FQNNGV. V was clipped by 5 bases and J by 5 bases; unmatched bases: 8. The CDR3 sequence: CASSPRGFGTEAFF. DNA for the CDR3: TGTGCCAGCAGCCCCAGGGGGTTTGGGACTGAAGCTTTCTTT. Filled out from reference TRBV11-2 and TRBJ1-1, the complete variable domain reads EAGVAQSPRYKIIEKRQSVAFWCNPISGHATLYWYQQILGQGPKLLIQFQNNGVVDDSQLPKDRFSAERLKGVDSTLKIQPAKLEDSAVYLCASSPRGFGTEAFFGQGTRLTVV.

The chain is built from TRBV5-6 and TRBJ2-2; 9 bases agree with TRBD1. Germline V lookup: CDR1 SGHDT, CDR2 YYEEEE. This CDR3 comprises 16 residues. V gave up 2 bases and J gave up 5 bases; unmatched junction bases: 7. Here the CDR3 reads CASSFWTGAGTGELFF. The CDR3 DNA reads TGTGCCAGCAGCTTCTGGACAGGGGCGGGGACCGGGGAGCTGTTTTTT.

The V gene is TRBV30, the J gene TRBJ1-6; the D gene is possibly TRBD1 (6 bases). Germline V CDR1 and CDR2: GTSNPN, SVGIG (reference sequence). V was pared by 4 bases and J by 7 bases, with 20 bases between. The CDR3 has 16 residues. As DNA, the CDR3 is TGTGCCTGGACTGGGGGCAAGCTCCTGAGAAATTCACCCCTCCACTTT. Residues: CAWTGGKLLRNSPLHF.

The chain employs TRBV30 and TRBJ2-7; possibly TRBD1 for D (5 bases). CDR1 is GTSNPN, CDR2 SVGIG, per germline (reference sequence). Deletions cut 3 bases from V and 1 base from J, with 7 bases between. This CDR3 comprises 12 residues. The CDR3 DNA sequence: TGTGCCTGGAGATCAGGGTCCTACGAGCAGTACTTC. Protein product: CAWRSGSYEQYF. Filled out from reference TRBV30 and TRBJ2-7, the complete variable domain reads SQTIHQWPATLVQPVGSPLSLECTVEGTSNPNLYWYRQAAGRGLQLLFYSVGIGQISSEVPQNLSASRPQDRQFILSSKKLLLSDSGFYLCAWRSGSYEQYFGPGTRLTVT.

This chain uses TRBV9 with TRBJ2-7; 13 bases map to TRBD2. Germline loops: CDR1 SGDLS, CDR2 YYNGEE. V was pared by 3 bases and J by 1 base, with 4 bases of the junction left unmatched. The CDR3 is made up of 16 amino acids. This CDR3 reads CASSGLAGGGSYEQYF. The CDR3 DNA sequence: TGTGCCAGCAGCGGACTAGCGGGGGGCGGGTCCTACGAGCAGTACTTC.

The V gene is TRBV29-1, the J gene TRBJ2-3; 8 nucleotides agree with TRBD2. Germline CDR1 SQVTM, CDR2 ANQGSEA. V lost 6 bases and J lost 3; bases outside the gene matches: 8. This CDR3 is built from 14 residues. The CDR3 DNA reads TGCAGCGTCGCCTTAGCGGGGTGGACAGATACGCAGTATTTT. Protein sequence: CSVALAGWTDTQYF.

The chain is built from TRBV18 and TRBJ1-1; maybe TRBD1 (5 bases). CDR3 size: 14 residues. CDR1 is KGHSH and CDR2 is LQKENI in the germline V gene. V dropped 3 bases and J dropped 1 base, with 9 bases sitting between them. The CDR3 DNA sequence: TGTGCCAGCTCACCCTCCGGGGGGAACACTGAAGCTTTCTTT. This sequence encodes CASSPSGGNTEAFF. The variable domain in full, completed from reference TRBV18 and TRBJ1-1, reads NAGVMQNPRHLVRRRGQEARLRCSPMKGHSHVYWYRQLPEEGLKFMVYLQKENIIDESGMPKERFSAEFPKEGPSILRIQQVVRGDSAAYFCASSPSGGNTEAFFGQGTRLTVV.

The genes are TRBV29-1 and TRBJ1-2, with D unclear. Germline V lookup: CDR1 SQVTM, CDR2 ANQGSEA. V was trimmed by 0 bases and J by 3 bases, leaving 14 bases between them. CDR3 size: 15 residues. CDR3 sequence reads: CSVEEPPYSHYGYTF. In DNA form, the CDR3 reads TGCAGCGTTGAAGAACCCCCGTACAGTCACTATGGCTACACCTTC. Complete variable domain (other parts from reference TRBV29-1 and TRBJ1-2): SAVISQKPSRDICQRGTSLTIQCQVDSQVTMMFWYRQQPGQSLTLIATANQGSEATYESGFVIDKFPISRPNLTFSTLTVSNMSPEDSSIYLCSVEEPPYSHYGYTFGSGTRLTVV.

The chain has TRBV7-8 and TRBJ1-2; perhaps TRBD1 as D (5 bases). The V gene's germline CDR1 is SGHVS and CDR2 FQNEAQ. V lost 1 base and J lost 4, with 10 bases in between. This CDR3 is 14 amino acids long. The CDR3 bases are TGTGCCAGCAGCTTAGGTTGGAGGGGCTATGGCTACACCTTC. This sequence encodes CASSLGWRGYGYTF.

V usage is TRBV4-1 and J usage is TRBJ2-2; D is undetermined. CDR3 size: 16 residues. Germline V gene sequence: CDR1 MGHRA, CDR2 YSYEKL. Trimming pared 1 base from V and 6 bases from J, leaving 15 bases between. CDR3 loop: CASSQVEFIAAGELFF. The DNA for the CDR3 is TGCGCCAGCAGCCAAGTGGAGTTCATAGCCGCCGGGGAGCTGTTTTTT.

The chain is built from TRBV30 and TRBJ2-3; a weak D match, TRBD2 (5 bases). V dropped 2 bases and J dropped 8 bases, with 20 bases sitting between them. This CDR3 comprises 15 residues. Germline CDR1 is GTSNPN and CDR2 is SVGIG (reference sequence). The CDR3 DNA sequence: TGTGCCTGGAGTTTAAACCCCGAAACTCGGGGTACGCAGTATTTT. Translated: CAWSLNPETRGTQYF. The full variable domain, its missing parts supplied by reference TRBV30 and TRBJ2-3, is SQTIHQWPATLVQPVGSPLSLECTVEGTSNPNLYWYRQAAGRGLQLLFYSVGIGQISSEVPQNLSASRPQDRQFILSSKKLLLSDSGFYLCAWSLNPETRGTQYFGPGTRLTVL.

The CDR3 here is CASSHPTGGNYGYTF. The CDR3, as DNA: TGCGCCAGCAGCCACCCGACAGGGGGTAACTATGGCTACACCTTC. The genes are TRBV4-1 and TRBJ1-2, with 9 nucleotides matching TRBD1. Germline CDR1 reads MGHRA; CDR2 reads YSYEKL. This CDR3 region has 15 residues. V trimming: 3 bases; J trimming: 1 base; junction bases outside the gene matches: 3.

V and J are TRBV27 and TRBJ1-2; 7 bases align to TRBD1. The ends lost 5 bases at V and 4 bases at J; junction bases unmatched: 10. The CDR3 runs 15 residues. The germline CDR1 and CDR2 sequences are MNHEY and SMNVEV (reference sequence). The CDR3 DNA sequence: TGTGCCAGCAGTACAGGGGCTTACGGTAGCTATGGCTACACCTTC. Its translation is CASSTGAYGSYGYTF.

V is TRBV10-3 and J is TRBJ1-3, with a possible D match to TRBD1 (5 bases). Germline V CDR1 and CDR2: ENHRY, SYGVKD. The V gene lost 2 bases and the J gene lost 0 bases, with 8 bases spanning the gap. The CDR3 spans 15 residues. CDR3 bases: TGTGCCATCAGTGAGGTCACAGGCTCTGGAAACACCATATATTTT. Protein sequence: CAISEVTGSGNTIYF.

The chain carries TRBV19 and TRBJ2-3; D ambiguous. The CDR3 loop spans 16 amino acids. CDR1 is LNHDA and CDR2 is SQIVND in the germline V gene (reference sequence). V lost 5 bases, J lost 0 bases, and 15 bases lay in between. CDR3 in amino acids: CASSPTPDPSTDTQYF. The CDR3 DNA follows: TGTGCCAGTAGTCCGACACCCGACCCTAGCACAGATACGCAGTATTTT.

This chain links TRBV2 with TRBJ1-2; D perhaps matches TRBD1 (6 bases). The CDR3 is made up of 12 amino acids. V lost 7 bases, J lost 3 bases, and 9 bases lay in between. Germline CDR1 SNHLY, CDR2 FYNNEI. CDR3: CASTRTDYGYTF. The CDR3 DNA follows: TGTGCCAGCACCCGGACAGACTATGGCTACACCTTC.

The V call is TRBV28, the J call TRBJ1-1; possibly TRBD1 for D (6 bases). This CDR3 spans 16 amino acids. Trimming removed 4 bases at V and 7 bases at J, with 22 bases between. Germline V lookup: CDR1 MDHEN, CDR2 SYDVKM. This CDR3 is CASSSISQTGFGEAFF. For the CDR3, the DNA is TGTGCCAGCAGTTCTATATCCCAAACAGGGTTCGGTGAAGCTTTCTTT.

CDR3: CASSLDGRGDFGEQFF. CDR3 nucleotides: TGCGCCAGCAGCTTGGATGGGCGGGGGGACTTTGGTGAGCAGTTCTTC. The gene calls are TRBV5-1 and TRBJ2-1; TRBD2 matches at 8 bases. Per the germline V gene, CDR1 is SGHRS and CDR2 is YFSETQ. V was clipped by 0 bases and J by 9 bases; unmatched bases: 11. This CDR3 contains 16 residues.